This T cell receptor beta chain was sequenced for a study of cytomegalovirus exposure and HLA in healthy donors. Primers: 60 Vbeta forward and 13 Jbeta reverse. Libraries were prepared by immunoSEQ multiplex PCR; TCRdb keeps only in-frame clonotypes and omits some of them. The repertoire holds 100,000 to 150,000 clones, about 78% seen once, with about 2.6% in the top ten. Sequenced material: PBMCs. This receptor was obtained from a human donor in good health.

CDR3 in DNA: TGTGCCAGCAGCACGCGGGGGGGCCTCTACGAGCAGTACTTC. Encoded protein: CASSTRGGLYEQYF. V usage is TRBV7-2 and J usage is TRBJ2-7; the match to TRBD2 covers 9 bases. The V segment lost 5 bases and the J segment 3 bases; nucleotides outside the gene matches: 5. There are 14 residues in the CDR3. In germline, CDR1 is SGHTA, CDR2 FQGNSA.